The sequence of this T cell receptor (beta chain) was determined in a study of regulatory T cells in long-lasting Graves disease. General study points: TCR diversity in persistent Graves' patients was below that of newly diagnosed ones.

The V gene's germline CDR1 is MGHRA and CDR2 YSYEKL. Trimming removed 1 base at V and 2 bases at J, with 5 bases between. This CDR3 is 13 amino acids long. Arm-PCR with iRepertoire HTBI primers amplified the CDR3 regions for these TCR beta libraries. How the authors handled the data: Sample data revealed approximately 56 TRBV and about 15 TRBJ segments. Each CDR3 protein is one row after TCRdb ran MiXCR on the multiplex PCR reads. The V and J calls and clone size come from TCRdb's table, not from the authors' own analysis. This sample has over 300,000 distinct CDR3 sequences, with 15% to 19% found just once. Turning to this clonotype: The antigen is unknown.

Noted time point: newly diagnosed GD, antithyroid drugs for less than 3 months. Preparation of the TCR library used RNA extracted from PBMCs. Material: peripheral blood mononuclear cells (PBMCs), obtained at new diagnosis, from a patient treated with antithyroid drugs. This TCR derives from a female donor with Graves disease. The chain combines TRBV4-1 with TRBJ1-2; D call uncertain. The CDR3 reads CASSQVGNYGYTF. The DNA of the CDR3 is TGCGCCAGCAGCCAAGTCGGGAACTATGGCTACACCTTC.